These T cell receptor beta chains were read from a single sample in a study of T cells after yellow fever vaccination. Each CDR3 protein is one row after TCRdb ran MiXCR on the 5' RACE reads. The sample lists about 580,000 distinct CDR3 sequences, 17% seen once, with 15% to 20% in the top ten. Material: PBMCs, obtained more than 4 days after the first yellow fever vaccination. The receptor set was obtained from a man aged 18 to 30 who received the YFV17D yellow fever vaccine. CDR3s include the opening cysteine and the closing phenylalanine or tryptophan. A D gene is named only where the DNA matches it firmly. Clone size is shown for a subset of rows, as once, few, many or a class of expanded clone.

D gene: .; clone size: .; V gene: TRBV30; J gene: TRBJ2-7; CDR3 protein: CAWSVHSRVGYEQYF; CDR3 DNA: TGTGCCTGGAGTGTACATAGCAGGGTGGGCTACGAGCAGTACTTC
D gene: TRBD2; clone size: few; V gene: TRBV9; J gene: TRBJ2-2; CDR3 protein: CASSAWGGLAGELFF; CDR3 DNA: TGTGCCAGCAGCGCCTGGGGGGGGTTGGCCGGGGAGCTGTTTTTT
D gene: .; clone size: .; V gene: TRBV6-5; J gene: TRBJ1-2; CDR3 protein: CASGFSGGPAGGRYTF; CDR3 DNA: TGTGCCAGCGGCTTCTCGGGGGGGCCGGCCGGTGGGCGCTACACCTTC
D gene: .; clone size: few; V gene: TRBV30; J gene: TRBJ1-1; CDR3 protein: CAWSVRGVNTEAFF; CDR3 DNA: TGTGCCTGGAGTGTACGGGGGGTGAACACTGAAGCTTTCTTT
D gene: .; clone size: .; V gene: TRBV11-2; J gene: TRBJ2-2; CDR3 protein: CASSLELYTGELFF; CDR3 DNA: TGTGCCAGCAGCTTAGAACTTTACACCGGGGAGCTGTTTTTT
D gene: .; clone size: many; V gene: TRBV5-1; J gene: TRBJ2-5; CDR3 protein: CASSPGGGPEETQYF; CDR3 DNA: TGCGCCAGCAGCCCAGGGGGGGGCCCGGAAGAGACCCAGTACTTC
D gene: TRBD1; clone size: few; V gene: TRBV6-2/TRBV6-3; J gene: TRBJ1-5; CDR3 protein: CASRSPGTGQSAQHF; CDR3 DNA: TGTGCCAGCAGGTCTCCCGGGACAGGGCAATCAGCCCAGCATTTT
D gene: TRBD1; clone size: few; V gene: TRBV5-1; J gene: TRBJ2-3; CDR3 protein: CASSRRQGLLTDTQYF; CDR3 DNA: TGCGCCAGCAGCCGGAGACAGGGGTTGTTGACAGATACGCAGTATTTT
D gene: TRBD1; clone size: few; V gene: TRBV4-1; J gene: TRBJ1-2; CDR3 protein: CASSQLTGGSYGYTF; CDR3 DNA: TGCGCCAGCAGCCAACTGACAGGGGGTAGCTATGGCTACACCTTC
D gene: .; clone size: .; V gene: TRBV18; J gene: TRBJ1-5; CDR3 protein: CASSVMVDDQPQHF; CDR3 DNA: TGTGCCAGCTCAGTCATGGTTGACGATCAGCCCCAGCATTTT
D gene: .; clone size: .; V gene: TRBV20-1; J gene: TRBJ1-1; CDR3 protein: CSASISRELGAFF; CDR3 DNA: TGCAGTGCTAGCATCTCCAGGGAATTAGGTGCTTTCTTT
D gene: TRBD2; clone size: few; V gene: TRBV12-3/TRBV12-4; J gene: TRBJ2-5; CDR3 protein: CASRYSGGDETQYF; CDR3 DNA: TGTGCCAGCAGATATAGCGGGGGGGACGAGACCCAGTACTTC
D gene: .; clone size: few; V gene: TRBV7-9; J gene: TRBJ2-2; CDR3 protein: CASTSANTGELFF; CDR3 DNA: TGTGCCAGCACGTCAGCGAACACCGGGGAGCTGTTTTTT
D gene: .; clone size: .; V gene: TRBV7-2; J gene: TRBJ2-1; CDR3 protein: CASSSPGFYNEQFF; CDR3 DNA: TGTGCCAGCAGCTCCCCGGGGTTCTACAATGAGCAGTTCTTC
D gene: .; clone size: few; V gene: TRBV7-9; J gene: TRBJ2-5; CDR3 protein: CASSLASRPQETQYF; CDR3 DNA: TGTGCCAGCAGCTTAGCGTCAAGACCCCAAGAGACCCAGTACTTC
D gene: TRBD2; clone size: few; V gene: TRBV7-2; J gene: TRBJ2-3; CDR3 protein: CASRRLAGELTDTQYF; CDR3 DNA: TGTGCCAGCAGGAGACTAGCGGGGGAGCTCACAGATACGCAGTATTTT
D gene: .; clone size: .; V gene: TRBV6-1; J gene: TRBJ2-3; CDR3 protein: CASNPFPDGRSSTDTQYF; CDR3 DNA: TGTGCCAGTAACCCGTTCCCGGACGGAAGATCTAGCACAGATACGCAGTATTTT
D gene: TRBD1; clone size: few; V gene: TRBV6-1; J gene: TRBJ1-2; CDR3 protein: CASRNRDRIYGYTF; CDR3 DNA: TGTGCCAGCAGAAATCGGGACAGGATCTATGGCTACACCTTC
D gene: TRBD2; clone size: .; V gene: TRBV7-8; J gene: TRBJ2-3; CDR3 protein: CAGSGGNTDTQYF; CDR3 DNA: TGTGCCGGTAGCGGGGGAAACACAGATACGCAGTATTTT
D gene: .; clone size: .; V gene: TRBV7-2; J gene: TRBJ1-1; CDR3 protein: CASSLASMNTEAFF; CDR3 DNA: TGTGCCAGCAGCTTAGCCAGCATGAACACTGAAGCTTTCTTT
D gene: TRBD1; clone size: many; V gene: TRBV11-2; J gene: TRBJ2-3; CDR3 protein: CASSPAQGATQYF; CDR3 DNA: TGTGCCAGCAGCCCAGCCCAGGGGGCTACGCAGTATTTT
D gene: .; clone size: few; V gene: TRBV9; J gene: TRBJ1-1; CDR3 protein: CASSVEVGLMNTEAFF; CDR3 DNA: TGTGCCAGCAGCGTAGAGGTGGGGCTCATGAACACTGAAGCTTTCTTT
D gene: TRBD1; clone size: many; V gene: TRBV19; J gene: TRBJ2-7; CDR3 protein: CASQDRDEQYF; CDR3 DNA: TGTGCCAGCCAGGACAGGGACGAGCAGTACTTC
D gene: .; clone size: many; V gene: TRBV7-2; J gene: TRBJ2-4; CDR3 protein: CASSGGQDRNIQYF; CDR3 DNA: TGTGCCAGCAGCGGAGGCCAGGACCGAAACATTCAGTACTTC
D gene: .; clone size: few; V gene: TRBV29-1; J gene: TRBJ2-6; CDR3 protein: CSVPRTANSGANVLTF; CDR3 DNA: TGCAGCGTCCCCCGGACAGCCAACTCTGGGGCCAACGTCCTGACTTTC
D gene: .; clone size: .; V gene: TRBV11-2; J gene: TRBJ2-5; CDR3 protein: CASSFGQQQETQYF; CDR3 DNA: TGTGCCAGCAGCTTCGGACAGCAACAAGAGACCCAGTACTTC
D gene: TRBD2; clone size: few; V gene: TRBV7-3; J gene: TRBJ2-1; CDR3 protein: CASSLRGGPHNEQFF; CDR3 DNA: TGTGCCAGCAGCTTACGGGGGGGGCCCCACAATGAGCAGTTCTTC
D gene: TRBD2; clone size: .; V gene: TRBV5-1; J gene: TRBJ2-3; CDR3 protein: CASSAALAGTDTQYF; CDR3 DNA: TGCGCCAGCAGTGCCGCACTAGCGGGCACAGATACGCAGTATTTT
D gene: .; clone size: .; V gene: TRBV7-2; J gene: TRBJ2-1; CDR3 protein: CASSLEFSYNEQFF; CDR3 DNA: TGTGCCAGCAGCTTAGAGTTTTCCTACAATGAGCAGTTCTTC
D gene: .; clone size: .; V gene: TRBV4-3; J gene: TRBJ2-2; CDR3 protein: CASSPMGPSGELFF; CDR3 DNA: TGCGCCAGCAGCCCTATGGGGCCTTCCGGGGAGCTGTTTTTT
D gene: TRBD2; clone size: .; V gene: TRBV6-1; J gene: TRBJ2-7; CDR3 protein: CASSEVSSGTYEQYF; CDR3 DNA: TGTGCCAGCAGTGAAGTTTCTAGCGGGACCTACGAGCAGTACTTC
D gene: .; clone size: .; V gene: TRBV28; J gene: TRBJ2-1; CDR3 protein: CASSPLAHEQFF; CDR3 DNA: TGTGCCAGCAGTCCACTAGCCCATGAGCAGTTCTTC
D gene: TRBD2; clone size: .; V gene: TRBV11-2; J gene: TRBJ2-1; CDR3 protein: CASSFGLAGGHGNEQFF; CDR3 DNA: TGTGCCAGCAGCTTTGGACTAGCGGGGGGGCATGGAAATGAGCAGTTCTTC
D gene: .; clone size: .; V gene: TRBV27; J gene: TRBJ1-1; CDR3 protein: CASRPTEGTEAFF; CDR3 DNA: TGTGCCAGCAGACCTACCGAGGGGACTGAAGCTTTCTTT
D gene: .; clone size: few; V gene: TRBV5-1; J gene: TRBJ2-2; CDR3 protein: CASSLGARGGELFF; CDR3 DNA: TGCGCCAGCAGCTTGGGGGCGCGAGGCGGGGAGCTGTTTTTT
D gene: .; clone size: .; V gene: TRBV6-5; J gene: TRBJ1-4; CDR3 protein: CAIPRVKEKLFF; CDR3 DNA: TGTGCCATCCCCAGGGTAAAAGAAAAACTGTTTTTT
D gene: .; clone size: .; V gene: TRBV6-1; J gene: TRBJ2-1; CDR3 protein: CASSGWVNEQFF; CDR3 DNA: TGTGCCAGCAGTGGTTGGGTCAATGAGCAGTTCTTC
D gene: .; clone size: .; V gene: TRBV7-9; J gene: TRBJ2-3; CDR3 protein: CASSLPRTDQTQYF; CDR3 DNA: TGTGCCAGCAGCTTACCCCGGACAGACCAAACGCAGTATTTT
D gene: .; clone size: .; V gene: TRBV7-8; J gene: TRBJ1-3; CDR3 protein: CASSLSQDSGNTIYF; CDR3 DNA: TGTGCCAGCAGCTTATCACAGGACTCTGGAAACACCATATATTTT
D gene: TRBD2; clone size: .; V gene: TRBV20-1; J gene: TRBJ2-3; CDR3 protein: CSARVRGGALTQYF; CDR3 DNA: TGCAGTGCTAGGGTGCGGGGGGGTGCCCTTACGCAGTATTTT